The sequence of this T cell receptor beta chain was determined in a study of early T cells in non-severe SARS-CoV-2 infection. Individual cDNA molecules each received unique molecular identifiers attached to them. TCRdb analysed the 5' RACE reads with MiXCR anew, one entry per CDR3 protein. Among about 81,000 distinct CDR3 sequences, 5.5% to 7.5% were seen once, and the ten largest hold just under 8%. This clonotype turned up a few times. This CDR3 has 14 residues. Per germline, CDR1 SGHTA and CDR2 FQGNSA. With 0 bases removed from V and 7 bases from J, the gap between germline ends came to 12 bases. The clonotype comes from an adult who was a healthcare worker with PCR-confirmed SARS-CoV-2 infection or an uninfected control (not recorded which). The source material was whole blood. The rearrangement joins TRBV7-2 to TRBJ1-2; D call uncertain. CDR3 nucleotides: TGTGCCAGCAGCTTAGCCCGGAGGGCCGGTGGCTACACCTTC. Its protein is CASSLARRAGGYTF.